Listed below are T cell receptor beta chains from one sample, sequenced in a study of liver allograft versus peripheral blood T cells. TCRdb reprocessed the reads via MiXCR and lists one record per CDR3 protein. The sample has a few thousand distinct CDR3 sequences; 15% to 20% are singletons. The receptors shown here come from a human patient who had a liver transplant. The T cells may partly be graft donor cells. The CDR3 runs from the conserved cysteine through the conserved F or W. D genes are given only for firm matches. For some rows the clone size is stated as once, few or many, or as a class when expanded; others skip it.

V gene: TRBV29-1
J gene: TRBJ2-1
CDR3 length: 13
D gene: TRBD1
clone size: medium-sized
CDR3 DNA: TGCAGCGTTGAAAAGGGGGCCCACAATGAGCAGTTCTTC
CDR3 protein: CSVEKGAHNEQFF

V gene: TRBV13
J gene: TRBJ2-3
CDR3 length: 13
D gene: -
clone size: medium-sized
CDR3 DNA: TGTGCCAGCAGCTACCAGGGTACAGATACGCAGTATTTT
CDR3 protein: CASSYQGTDTQYF

V gene: TRBV6-2/TRBV6-3
J gene: TRBJ2-5
CDR3 length: 16
D gene: TRBD2
clone size: few
CDR3 DNA: TGTGCCAGCAGTCCCACTAGCGGCGCATTAAAAGAGACCCAGTACTTC
CDR3 protein: CASSPTSGALKETQYF

V gene: TRBV27
J gene: TRBJ2-7
CDR3 length: 14
D gene: TRBD1
clone size: medium-sized
CDR3 DNA: TGTGCCAGCAGTTATTCCGGGACAGGCTACGAGCAGTACTTC
CDR3 protein: CASSYSGTGYEQYF

V gene: TRBV7-9
J gene: TRBJ1-2
CDR3 length: 14
D gene: TRBD1
clone size: medium-sized
CDR3 DNA: TGTGCCAGCAGACCGGACAGGTCTTTCTATGGCTACACCTTC
CDR3 protein: CASRPDRSFYGYTF

V gene: TRBV28
J gene: TRBJ2-6
CDR3 length: 17
D gene: -
clone size: medium-sized
CDR3 DNA: TGTGCCAGCAGCCCGTTACAGATAAGCTCTGGGGCCAACGTCCTGACTTTC
CDR3 protein: CASSPLQISSGANVLTF

V gene: TRBV28
J gene: TRBJ2-3
CDR3 length: 15
D gene: -
clone size: many
CDR3 DNA: TGTGCCAGCACCCAAAGTGGAAGGGCCACAGATACGCAGTATTTT
CDR3 protein: CASTQSGRATDTQYF

V gene: TRBV12-3/TRBV12-4
J gene: TRBJ2-1
CDR3 length: 14
D gene: -
clone size: few
CDR3 DNA: TGTGCTAGTGGCCACCCGAACCTAGACGGTGAGCAGTTCTTC
CDR3 protein: CASGHPNLDGEQFF

V gene: TRBV28
J gene: TRBJ2-7
CDR3 length: 13
D gene: -
clone size: medium-sized
CDR3 DNA: TGTGCCAGCACCCCGGAGGCCTTCTACGAGCAGTACTTC
CDR3 protein: CASTPEAFYEQYF

V gene: TRBV13
J gene: TRBJ1-3
CDR3 length: 14
D gene: -
clone size: medium-sized
CDR3 DNA: TGTGCCAGCAGCTCCCTGGGGGGGGAAAACACCATATATTTT
CDR3 protein: CASSSLGGENTIYF

V gene: TRBV29-1
J gene: TRBJ2-7
CDR3 length: 13
D gene: TRBD2
clone size: medium-sized
CDR3 DNA: TGCAGCGCCTGGGGGGGGGTCGCGTACGAGCAGTACTTC
CDR3 protein: CSAWGGVAYEQYF

V gene: TRBV6-5
J gene: TRBJ1-5
CDR3 length: 15
D gene: -
clone size: medium-sized
CDR3 DNA: TGTGCCAGCAGGTCGACACATGATAGCAATCAGCCCCAGCATTTT
CDR3 protein: CASRSTHDSNQPQHF

V gene: TRBV7-9
J gene: TRBJ2-7
CDR3 length: 13
D gene: -
clone size: -
CDR3 DNA: TGTGCCAGCAGCGGAGACTACACCTACGAGCAGTACTTC
CDR3 protein: CASSGDYTYEQYF

V gene: TRBV11-2
J gene: TRBJ2-2
CDR3 length: 16
D gene: TRBD1
clone size: medium-sized
CDR3 DNA: TGTGCCAGCAGCTTCCCAACAGGGGGCGCGACCGGGGAGCTGTTTTTT
CDR3 protein: CASSFPTGGATGELFF

V gene: TRBV5-1
J gene: TRBJ2-2
CDR3 length: 16
D gene: -
clone size: -
CDR3 DNA: TGCGCCAGCACCGCGGCGAGGTCCGGCAACACCGGGGAGCTGTTTTTT
CDR3 protein: CASTAARSGNTGELFF

V gene: TRBV11-2
J gene: TRBJ1-4
CDR3 length: 15
D gene: -
clone size: many
CDR3 DNA: TGTGCCAGCAGCTTATTCCGTAAAACTAATGAAAAACTGTTTTTT
CDR3 protein: CASSLFRKTNEKLFF

V gene: TRBV29-1
J gene: TRBJ1-5
CDR3 length: 11
D gene: -
clone size: medium-sized
CDR3 DNA: TGCAGCGTTCCGGAAGGGGGGGCCCAGCATTTT
CDR3 protein: CSVPEGGAQHF

V gene: TRBV6-2/TRBV6-3
J gene: TRBJ2-2
CDR3 length: 15
D gene: TRBD1
clone size: medium-sized
CDR3 DNA: TGTGCCAGCAGCCTCGGACAGGGTCCCACCGGGGAGCTGTTTTTT
CDR3 protein: CASSLGQGPTGELFF